This T cell receptor (beta chain) was sequenced in a study of T-cell reconstitution after alpha-beta-depleted transplantation in children. This clonotype was detected a few times. Unique molecular identifiers were used in preparing the TCRbeta library. TCRdb re-called the PCR reads through MiXCR, storing one row per CDR3 protein. The profile covers fewer than 550,000 distinct CDR3 sequences, with 9.5% to 12% appearing a single time and 14% taken by the ten largest. The TCR sequence derives from a female patient aged 2-9 years who had a stem cell transplant for aplastic anemia, so the T cells may come from the graft donor. Sequencing used PBMCs, mostly from graft donor cells, obtained 180 days after TCRalphabeta/CD19-depleted stem cell transplant.

This chain's CDR3 is CASSSGLNTDTQYF. The CDR3 DNA reads TGTGCCAGCAGCTCGGGACTGAACACAGATACGCAGTATTTT. The chain joins TRBV7-3 to TRBJ2-3; D is perhaps TRBD2 (6 bases). The CDR3 is 14 residues long. The ends were cut back, 4 bases at V and 2 bases at J, with 10 bases in the middle. Germline V gene lookup returns CDR1 SGHTA and CDR2 FQGTGA.